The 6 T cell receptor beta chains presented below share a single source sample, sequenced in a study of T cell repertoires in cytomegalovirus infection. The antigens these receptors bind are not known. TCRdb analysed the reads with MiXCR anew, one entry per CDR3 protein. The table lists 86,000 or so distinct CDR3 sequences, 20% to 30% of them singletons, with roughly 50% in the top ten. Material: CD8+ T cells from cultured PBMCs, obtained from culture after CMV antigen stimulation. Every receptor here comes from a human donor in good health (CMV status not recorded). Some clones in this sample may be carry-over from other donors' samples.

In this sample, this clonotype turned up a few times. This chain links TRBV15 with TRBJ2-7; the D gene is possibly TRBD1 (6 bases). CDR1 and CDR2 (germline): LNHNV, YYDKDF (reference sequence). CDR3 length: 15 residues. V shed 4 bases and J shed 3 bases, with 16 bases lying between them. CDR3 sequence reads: CATSKSRQALYEQYF. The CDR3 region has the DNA TGTGCCACCAGCAAGAGTAGACAGGCACTCTACGAGCAGTACTTC.

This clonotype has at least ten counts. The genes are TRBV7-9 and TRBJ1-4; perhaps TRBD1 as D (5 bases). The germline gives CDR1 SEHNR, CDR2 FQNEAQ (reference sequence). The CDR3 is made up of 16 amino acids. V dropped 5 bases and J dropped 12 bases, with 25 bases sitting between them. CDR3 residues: CASSPPLQRGFMELFF. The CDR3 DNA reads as TGTGCCAGCAGCCCCCCTTTACAGAGGGGCTTTATGGAACTGTTTTTT.

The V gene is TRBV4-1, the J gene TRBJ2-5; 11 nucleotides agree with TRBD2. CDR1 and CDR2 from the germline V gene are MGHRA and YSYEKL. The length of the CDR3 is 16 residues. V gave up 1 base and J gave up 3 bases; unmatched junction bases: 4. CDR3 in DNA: TGCGCCAGCAGCCAAGTGAAACTAGCGGGGGAAGAGACCCAGTACTTC. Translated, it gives CASSQVKLAGEETQYF.

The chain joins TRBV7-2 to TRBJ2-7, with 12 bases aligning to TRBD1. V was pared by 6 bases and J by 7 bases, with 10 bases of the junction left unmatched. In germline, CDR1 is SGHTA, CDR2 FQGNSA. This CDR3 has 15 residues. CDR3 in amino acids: CASRSPGQGAGEQYF. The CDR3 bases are TGTGCCAGCAGGTCACCGGGACAGGGGGCTGGGGAGCAGTACTTC. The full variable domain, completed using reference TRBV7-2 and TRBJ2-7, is GAGVSQSPSNKVTEKGKDVELRCDPISGHTALYWYRQSLGQGLEFLIYFQGNSAPDKSGLPSDRFSAERTGGSVSTLTIQRTQQEDSAVYLCASRSPGQGAGEQYFGPGTRLTVT.

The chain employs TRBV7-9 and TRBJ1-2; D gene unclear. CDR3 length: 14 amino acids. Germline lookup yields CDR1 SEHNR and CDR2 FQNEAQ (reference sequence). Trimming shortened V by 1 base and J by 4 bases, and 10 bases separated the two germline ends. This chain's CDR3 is CASSLDSIIYGYTF. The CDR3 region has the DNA TGTGCCAGCAGCTTAGACTCAATTATCTATGGCTACACCTTC.

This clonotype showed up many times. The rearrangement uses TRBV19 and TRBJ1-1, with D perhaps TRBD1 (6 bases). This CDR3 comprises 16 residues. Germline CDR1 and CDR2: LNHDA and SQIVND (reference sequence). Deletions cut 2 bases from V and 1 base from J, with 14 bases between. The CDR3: CASSIFGGARNTEAFF. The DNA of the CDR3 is TGTGCCAGTAGTATATTTGGGGGGGCGCGGAACACTGAAGCTTTCTTT.